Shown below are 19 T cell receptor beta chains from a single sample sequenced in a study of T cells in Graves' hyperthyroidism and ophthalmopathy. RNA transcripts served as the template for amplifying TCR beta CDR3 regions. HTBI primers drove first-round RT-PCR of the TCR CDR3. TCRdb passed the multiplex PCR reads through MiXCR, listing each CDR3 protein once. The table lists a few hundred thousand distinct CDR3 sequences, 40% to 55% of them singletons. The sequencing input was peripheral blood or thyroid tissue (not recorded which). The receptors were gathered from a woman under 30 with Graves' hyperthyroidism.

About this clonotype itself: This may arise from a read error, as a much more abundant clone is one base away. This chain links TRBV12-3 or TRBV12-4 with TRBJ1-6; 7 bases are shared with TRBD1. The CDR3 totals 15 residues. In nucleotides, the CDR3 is TGTGCCGGCAGTTACATCCGGGACAGAGGTTCACCCCTCCACTTT. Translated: CAGSYIRDRGSPLHF.

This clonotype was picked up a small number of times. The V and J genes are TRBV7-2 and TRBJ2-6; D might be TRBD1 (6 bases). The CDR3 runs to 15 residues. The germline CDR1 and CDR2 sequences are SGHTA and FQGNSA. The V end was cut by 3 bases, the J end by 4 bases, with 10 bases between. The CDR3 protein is CASSLAGTGANVLTF. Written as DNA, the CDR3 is TGTGCCAGCAGCTTGGCAGGGACAGGGGCCAACGTCCTGACTTTC.

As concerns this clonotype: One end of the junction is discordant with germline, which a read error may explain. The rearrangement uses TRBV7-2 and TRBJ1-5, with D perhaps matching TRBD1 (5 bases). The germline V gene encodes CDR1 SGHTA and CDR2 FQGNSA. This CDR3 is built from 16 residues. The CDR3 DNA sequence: TGCGCCAGCAGCCAAGGAGCCCTAGCGGGGCAAGAGACCCAGCATTTT. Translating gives CASSQGALAGQETQHF.

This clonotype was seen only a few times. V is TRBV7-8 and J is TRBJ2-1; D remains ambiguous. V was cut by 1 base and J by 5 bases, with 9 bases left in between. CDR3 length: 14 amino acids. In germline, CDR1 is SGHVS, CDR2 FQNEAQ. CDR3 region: CASSLVGQDNEQFF. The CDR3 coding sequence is TGTGCCAGCAGCTTAGTGGGCCAAGACAATGAGCAGTTCTTC.

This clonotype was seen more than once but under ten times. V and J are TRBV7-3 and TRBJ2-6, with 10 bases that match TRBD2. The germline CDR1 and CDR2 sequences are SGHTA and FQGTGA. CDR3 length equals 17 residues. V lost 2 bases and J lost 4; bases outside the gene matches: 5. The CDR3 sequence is CASSLLAGATGANVLTF. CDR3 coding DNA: TGTGCCAGCAGCTTACTAGCGGGAGCAACCGGGGCCAACGTCCTGACTTTC.

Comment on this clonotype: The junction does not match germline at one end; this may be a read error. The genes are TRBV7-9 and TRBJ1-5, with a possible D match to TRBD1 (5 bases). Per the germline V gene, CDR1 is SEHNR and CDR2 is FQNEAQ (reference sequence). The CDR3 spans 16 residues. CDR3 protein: CASSLGSDNQNQPQHF. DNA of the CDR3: TGTGCCAGCAGTTTAGGTTCGGACAACCAAAATCAGCCCCAGCATTTT.

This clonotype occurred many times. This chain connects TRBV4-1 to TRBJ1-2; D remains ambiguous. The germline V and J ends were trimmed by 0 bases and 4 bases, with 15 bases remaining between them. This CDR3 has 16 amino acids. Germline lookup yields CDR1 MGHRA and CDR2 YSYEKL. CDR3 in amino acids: CASSQDGGWRGYGYTF. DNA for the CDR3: TGCGCCAGCAGCCAAGATGGCGGTTGGCGGGGCTATGGCTACACCTTC.

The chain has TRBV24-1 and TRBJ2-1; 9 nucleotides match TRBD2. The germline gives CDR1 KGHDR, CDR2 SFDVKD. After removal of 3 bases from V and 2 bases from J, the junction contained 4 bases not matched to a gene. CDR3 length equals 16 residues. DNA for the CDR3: TGTGCCACCAGTGATCGAGGCGGGAGGGCCTACAATGAGCAGTTCTTC. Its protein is CATSDRGGRAYNEQFF.

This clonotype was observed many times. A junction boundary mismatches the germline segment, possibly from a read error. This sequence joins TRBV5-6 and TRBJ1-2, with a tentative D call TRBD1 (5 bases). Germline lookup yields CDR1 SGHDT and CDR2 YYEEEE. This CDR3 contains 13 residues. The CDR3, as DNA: TGTGCCAGCAGGTTGGGACGAAACTATGGCTACACCTTC. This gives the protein CASRLGRNYGYTF.

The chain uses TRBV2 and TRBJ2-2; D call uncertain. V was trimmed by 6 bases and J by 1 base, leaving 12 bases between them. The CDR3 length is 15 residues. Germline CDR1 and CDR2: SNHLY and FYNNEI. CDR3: CASRVRTVNTGELFF. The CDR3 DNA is TGTGCCAGCAGGGTTCGGACGGTGAACACCGGGGAGCTGTTTTTT.

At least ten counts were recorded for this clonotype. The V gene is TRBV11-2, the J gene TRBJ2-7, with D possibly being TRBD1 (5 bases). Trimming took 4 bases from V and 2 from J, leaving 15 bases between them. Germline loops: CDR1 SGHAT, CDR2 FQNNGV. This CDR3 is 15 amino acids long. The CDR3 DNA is TGTGCCAGCAGCTCGATCAAGGGGCTTACCTACGAGCAGTACTTC. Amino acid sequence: CASSSIKGLTYEQYF.

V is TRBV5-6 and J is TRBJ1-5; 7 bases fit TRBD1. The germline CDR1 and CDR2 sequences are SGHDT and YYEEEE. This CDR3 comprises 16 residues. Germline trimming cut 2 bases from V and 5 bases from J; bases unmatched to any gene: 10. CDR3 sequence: CASSFGTASSDQPQHF. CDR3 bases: TGTGCCAGCAGCTTCGGGACAGCGAGTTCGGATCAGCCCCAGCATTTT. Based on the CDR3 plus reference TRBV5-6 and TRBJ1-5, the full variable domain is DAGVTQSPTHLIKTRGQQVTLRCSPKSGHDTVSWYQQALGQGPQFIFQYYEEEERQRGNFPDRFSGHQFPNYSSELNVNALLLGDSALYLCASSFGTASSDQPQHFGDGTRLSIL.

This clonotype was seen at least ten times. The CDR3 DNA follows: TGCGCCAGCAGTGAACAGGTGAACACTGAAGCTTTCTTT. This encodes CASSEQVNTEAFF. V gene TRBV10-1 combines with J gene TRBJ1-1; maybe TRBD1 (5 bases). CDR1 and CDR2 (germline): WNHNN, SYGVQD (reference sequence). Trimming left V 3 bases short and J 0 bases short, with 5 bases between. The CDR3 spans 13 residues.

CDR3 sequence: CASSQEGTGNYSNQPQHF. Written as DNA, the CDR3 is TGTGCCAGCAGCCAAGAGGGGACAGGGAACTATAGCAATCAGCCCCAGCATTTT. This chain joins TRBV3-1 and TRBJ1-5; 9 bases are a match to TRBD1. This CDR3 comprises 18 residues. Germline CDR1 reads LGHDT; CDR2 reads YNNKEL (reference sequence). The ends lost 0 bases at V and 0 bases at J; junction bases unmatched: 6.

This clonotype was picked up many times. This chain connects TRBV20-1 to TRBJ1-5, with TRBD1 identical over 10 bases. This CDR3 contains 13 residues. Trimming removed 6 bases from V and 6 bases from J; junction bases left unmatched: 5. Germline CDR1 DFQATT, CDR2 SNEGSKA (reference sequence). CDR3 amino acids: CSARDRGFQPQHF. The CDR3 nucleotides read TGCAGTGCGCGGGACAGGGGTTTTCAGCCCCAGCATTTT.

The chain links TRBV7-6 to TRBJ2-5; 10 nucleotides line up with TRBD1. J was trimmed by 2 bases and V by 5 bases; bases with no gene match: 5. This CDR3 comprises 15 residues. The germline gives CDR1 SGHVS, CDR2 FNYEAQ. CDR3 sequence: CASSRGDRGQETQYF. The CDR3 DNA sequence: TGTGCCAGCAGCAGGGGGGACAGGGGTCAAGAGACCCAGTACTTC.

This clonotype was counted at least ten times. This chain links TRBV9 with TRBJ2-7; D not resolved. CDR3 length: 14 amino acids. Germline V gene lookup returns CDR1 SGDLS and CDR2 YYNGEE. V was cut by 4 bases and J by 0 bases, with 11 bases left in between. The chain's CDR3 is CASSSQVSSYEQYF. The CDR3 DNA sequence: TGTGCCAGCAGCTCCCAGGTGAGCTCCTACGAGCAGTACTTC.

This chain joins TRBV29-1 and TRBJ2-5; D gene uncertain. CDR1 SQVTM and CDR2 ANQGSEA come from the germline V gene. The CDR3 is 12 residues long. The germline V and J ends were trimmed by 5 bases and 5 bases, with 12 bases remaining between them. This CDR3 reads CSVSRVRETQYF. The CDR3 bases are TGCAGCGTTTCCCGGGTACGGGAGACCCAGTACTTC. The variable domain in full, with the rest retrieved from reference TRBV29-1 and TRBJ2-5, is SAVISQKPSRDICQRGTSLTIQCQVDSQVTMMFWYRQQPGQSLTLIATANQGSEATYESGFVIDKFPISRPNLTFSTLTVSNMSPEDSSIYLCSVSRVRETQYFGPGTRLLVL.

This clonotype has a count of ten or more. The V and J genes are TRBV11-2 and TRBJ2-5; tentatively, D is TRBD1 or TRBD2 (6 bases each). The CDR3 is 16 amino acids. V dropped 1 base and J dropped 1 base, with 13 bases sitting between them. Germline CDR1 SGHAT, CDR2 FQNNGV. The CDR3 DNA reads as TGTGCCAGCAGCTTAGCCCCGGGGGACATCCAAGAGACCCAGTACTTC. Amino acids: CASSLAPGDIQETQYF.